The following is a T cell receptor beta chain sequence with its context. This clone showed up just once. Its antigen has not been determined. No per-base quality is available; no much larger clone lies one base away. The data belong to a study of technical replicates of blood from several donors (dated by TCRdb to about 2017). The library was produced with the immunoSEQ multiplex PCR assay. TCRdb limited this immuneACCESS table to in-frame rearrangements with V and J called. A share of clones is missing; checked studies link under half to unresolved V genes, and the rest is unexplained. Recorded for this sample are some 87,000 clones; 97% of them occurred a single time. The ten largest clonotypes hold about 0.19% of the sample. The germline V gene (reference sequence) gives CDR1 as MNHEY and CDR2 as SMNVEV. Trimming removed 3 bases from V and 7 bases from J; the gene matches leave 5 bases unexplained. The CDR3 spans 16 residues, from the cysteine through the phenylalanine. Just the 48-base CDR3 DNA is kept, in frame starting at base 1.

This receptor was obtained from a human donor in good health. The sample consisted of T cells isolated from PBMCs. This chain joins TRBV27 to TRBJ2-1, with 14 middle bases fitting TRBD2. The DNA sequence is TGTGCCAGCAGTTTGGGGACTAGCGGGAGTATAAATGAGCAGTTCTTC. It is translated as CASSLGTSGSINEQFF.